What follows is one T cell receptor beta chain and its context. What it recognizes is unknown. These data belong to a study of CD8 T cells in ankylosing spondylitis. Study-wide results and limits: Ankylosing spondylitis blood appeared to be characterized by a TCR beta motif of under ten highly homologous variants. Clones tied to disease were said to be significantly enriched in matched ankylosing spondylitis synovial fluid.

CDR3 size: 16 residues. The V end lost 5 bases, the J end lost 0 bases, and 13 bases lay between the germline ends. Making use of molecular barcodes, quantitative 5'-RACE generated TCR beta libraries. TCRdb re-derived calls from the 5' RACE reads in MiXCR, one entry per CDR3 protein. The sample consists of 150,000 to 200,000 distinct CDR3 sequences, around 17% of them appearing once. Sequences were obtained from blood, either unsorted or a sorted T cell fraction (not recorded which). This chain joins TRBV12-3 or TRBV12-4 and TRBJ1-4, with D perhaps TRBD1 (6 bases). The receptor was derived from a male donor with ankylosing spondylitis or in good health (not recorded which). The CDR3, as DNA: TGTGCCAGCAGTCCATGGACAGTTGCAACTAATGAAAAACTGTTTTTT. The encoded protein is CASSPWTVATNEKLFF.